These 8 T cell receptor beta chains were all obtained from the same sample, sequenced in a study of CD8 T cells in ankylosing spondylitis. Study results and limitations: Blood from ankylosing spondylitis patients appeared to carry a characteristic roughly eight-variant TCR beta motif.

In TCRdb, the 5' RACE reads were re-called with MiXCR into one record per CDR3 protein. This table has about 220,000 distinct CDR3 sequences, approximately 7.4% appearing once. These receptors' targets are unknown. Source material: blood, either unsorted or a sorted T cell fraction (not recorded which). The receptors were sampled from a male donor with ankylosing spondylitis.

In its sample, this clonotype was seen many times. V gene TRBV6-1 combines with J gene TRBJ1-5; 7 bases match TRBD1. The CDR3 totals 17 residues. V was pared by 6 bases and J by 0 bases, with 11 bases of the junction left unmatched. Germline-derived CDR1 and CDR2 are MNHNS and SASEGT. The DNA of the CDR3 is TGTGCCAGCAGCCCCATGGGAGGGGGCTATAGCAATCAGCCCCAGCATTTT. Translating it yields CASSPMGGGYSNQPQHF.

This clonotype has a count of ten or more. The rearrangement uses TRBV7-8 and TRBJ1-1; 8 bases are a match to TRBD1. CDR1 SGHVS and CDR2 FQNEAQ come from the germline V gene. This CDR3 contains 18 residues. The trim removed 1 base at V and 0 bases at J, leaving 10 bases unmatched. The CDR3 region has the DNA TGTGCCAGCAGCTTAGTTGGGCAGGGGGCGGGTCTGAACACTGAAGCTTTCTTT. Protein: CASSLVGQGAGLNTEAFF.

Ten or more counts support this clonotype. This rearrangement joins TRBV12-3 or TRBV12-4 to TRBJ2-5, with D uncertain. Trimming took off 4 bases at V and 5 bases at J, with 11 bases between the two ends. This CDR3 has 13 residues. This CDR3 is CASSYTFAETQYF. The CDR3 coding sequence is TGTGCCAGCAGTTATACCTTCGCGGAGACCCAGTACTTC.

The gene calls are TRBV3-1 and TRBJ2-5; D might be TRBD1 or TRBD2, each matching 7 bases. This CDR3 region has 16 residues. Per germline, CDR1 LGHDT and CDR2 YNNKEL (reference sequence). Trimming left V 3 bases short and J 5 bases short, with 19 bases between. CDR3 nucleotides: TGTGCCAGCAGCCACCCCCCAGGGGGGGGGGCGGAGACCCAGTACTTC. Its protein product is CASSHPPGGGAETQYF.

This clonotype was detected many times. The chain joins TRBV4-3 to TRBJ1-5, with unresolved D. The CDR3 has 15 amino acids. Germline loops: CDR1 LGHNA, CDR2 YSLEER. V shed 1 base and J shed 1 base, with 8 bases lying between them. CDR3 region: CASSQGARSNQPQHF. The CDR3 DNA sequence: TGCGCCAGCAGCCAAGGGGCCAGAAGCAATCAGCCCCAGCATTTT.

This clonotype was observed a handful of times. The chain joins TRBV7-9 to TRBJ2-1; no clear D. Trimming cost V 2 bases and J 8 bases, with 7 bases left between them. This CDR3 is built from 12 residues. Germline lookup yields CDR1 SEHNR and CDR2 FQNEAQ (reference sequence). CDR3 sequence (DNA): TGTGCCAGCAGCTTACTAGGGTATGAGCAGTTCTTC. This encodes CASSLLGYEQFF.

This clonotype was detected a few times. V gene TRBV4-2 combines with J gene TRBJ2-6; a possible D gene is TRBD2 (6 bases). V gave up 0 bases and J gave up 0 bases, with 15 bases separating them. The CDR3 sequence is 19 residues long. Germline CDR1 reads LGHNA; CDR2 reads YNFKEQ. CDR3 protein: CASSQENVAAISGANVLTF. CDR3 sequence (DNA): TGTGCCAGCAGCCAAGAGAATGTAGCGGCCATCTCTGGGGCCAACGTCCTGACTTTC.

This clonotype has ten or more counts. The gene calls are TRBV6-5 and TRBJ1-5; D remains ambiguous. V lost 4 bases and J 2 bases, leaving 12 bases between the germline ends. This CDR3 spans 15 amino acids. Per the germline V gene, CDR1 is MNHEY and CDR2 is SVGAGI. The CDR3 region is CASSSLKQGNQPQHF. Written as DNA, the CDR3 is TGTGCCAGCAGTTCCCTGAAGCAGGGCAATCAGCCCCAGCATTTT.